This T cell receptor (beta chain) originates from a study of cytomegalovirus exposure and HLA in healthy donors. Overall study findings and caveats: Prediction of most subjects' HLA-A and HLA-B alleles by TCR beta sequences was reportedly accurate.

As regards this clone: The target antigen is unknown.

This CDR3 comprises 16 residues. The V end was cut by 2 bases, the J end by 0 bases, with 11 bases between. Germline loops: CDR1 SGHTA, CDR2 FQGTGA. With 60 Vbeta and 13 Jbeta primers, the PCR was carried out. Sequenced by immunoSEQ multiplex PCR; TCRdb stores in-frame clones only, minus some. The sample yields 150,000 to 200,000 clones, around 80% seen once. V gene TRBV7-3 combines with J gene TRBJ1-5, with D perhaps TRBD1 (5 bases). Sequencing used PBMCs. This clonotype was obtained from a woman between 18 and 29 years old in good health and CMV-seropositive. CDR3 region: CASSLFWGDSNQPQHF. The CDR3 DNA sequence: TGTGCCAGCAGCTTATTTTGGGGGGATAGCAATCAGCCCCAGCATTTT.